These T cell receptor beta chains were read from a single sample in a study of cytomegalovirus exposure and HLA in healthy donors. Measured with immunoSEQ multiplex PCR; TCRdb has only the in-frame clones, and not every one. The listing contains 150,000 to 200,000 clones. Sequencing was carried out using PBMCs. Receptors originate from a woman between 18 and 30 years old in good health and CMV-seropositive. CDR3s include the opening cysteine and the closing phenylalanine or tryptophan. The order of the fields is J gene, D gene, V gene, CDR3 DNA, CDR3 protein. The D gene is left open where the match is weak.

j_gene: TRBJ2-2; d_gene: -; v_gene: TRBV5-1; CDR3nt: TGCGCCAGCAGCTTTCAGGGGGGAGACACCGGGGAGCTGTTTTTT; CDR3aa: CASSFQGGDTGELFF
j_gene: TRBJ1-1; d_gene: -; v_gene: TRBV7-9; CDR3nt: TGTGCCAGCAGCTTTTGGGGGGACACTGAAGCTTTCTTT; CDR3aa: CASSFWGDTEAFF
j_gene: TRBJ1-1; d_gene: -; v_gene: TRBV11-2; CDR3nt: TGTGCCAGCAGCTTATACATGAACACTGAAGCTTTCTTT; CDR3aa: CASSLYMNTEAFF
j_gene: TRBJ1-5; d_gene: TRBD1; v_gene: TRBV2; CDR3nt: TGTGCCTCGGGACCCCAGGGGGCGCAGCCCCAGCATTTT; CDR3aa: CASGPQGAQPQHF
j_gene: TRBJ2-7; d_gene: -; v_gene: TRBV11-3; CDR3nt: TGTGCCAGCAGCTCAACAGGGAGTGTCTACGAGCAGTACTTC; CDR3aa: CASSSTGSVYEQYF
j_gene: TRBJ1-3; d_gene: -; v_gene: TRBV5-4; CDR3nt: TGTGCCAGCAGCTTGGCCAACTCTGGAAACACCATATATTTT; CDR3aa: CASSLANSGNTIYF
j_gene: TRBJ1-5; d_gene: -; v_gene: TRBV2; CDR3nt: TGTGCCAGCAGGGCAGACTCTCAGCCCCAGCATTTT; CDR3aa: CASRADSQPQHF
j_gene: TRBJ1-3; d_gene: -; v_gene: TRBV4-2; CDR3nt: TGTGCCAGCAGCCAAGAAGGGTCCAGGGTCGCCCGAAACACCATATATTTT; CDR3aa: CASSQEGSRVARNTIYF
j_gene: TRBJ1-4; d_gene: -; v_gene: TRBV4-2; CDR3nt: TGTGCCAGCAGCCAAGATTGGGACACCTATGAAAAACTGTTTTTT; CDR3aa: CASSQDWDTYEKLFF
j_gene: TRBJ1-3; d_gene: -; v_gene: TRBV5-5; CDR3nt: TGTGCCAGCAGCTTGGCAGGCAGGTCCTCTGGAAACACCATATATTTT; CDR3aa: CASSLAGRSSGNTIYF
j_gene: TRBJ2-2; d_gene: -; v_gene: TRBV10-1; CDR3nt: TGCGCCAGCAGTGATCGCCGGGGGAGGAACACCGGGGAGCTGTTTTTT; CDR3aa: CASSDRRGRNTGELFF
j_gene: TRBJ2-5; d_gene: TRBD1; v_gene: TRBV29-1; CDR3nt: TGCAGCCACAGGGACAGTTGGTCGGAGACCCAGTACTTC; CDR3aa: CSHRDSWSETQYF
j_gene: TRBJ2-7; d_gene: -; v_gene: TRBV5-1; CDR3nt: TGCGCCAGCAGCTTGGTTCAGGACTACTACGAGCAGTACTTC; CDR3aa: CASSLVQDYYEQYF
j_gene: TRBJ2-3; d_gene: TRBD2; v_gene: TRBV7-7; CDR3nt: TGTGCTAGCAGCAAAACGGGGGGGTCCGGGGATACGCAGTATTTT; CDR3aa: CASSKTGGSGDTQYF
j_gene: TRBJ2-7; d_gene: -; v_gene: TRBV6-1; CDR3nt: TGTGCCAGCAGTAATCCAGGGGCCGAGCAGTACTTC; CDR3aa: CASSNPGAEQYF
j_gene: TRBJ1-6; d_gene: -; v_gene: TRBV2; CDR3nt: TGTGCCAGCCGTCAGGAGTCAGGGTCACCCCTCCACTTT; CDR3aa: CASRQESGSPLHF
j_gene: TRBJ2-1; d_gene: TRBD2; v_gene: TRBV2; CDR3nt: TGTGCCAGCAGTCTGTTCCATAGCGGGAGGTCCTACAATGAGCAGTTCTTC; CDR3aa: CASSLFHSGRSYNEQFF